Shown below are 25 T cell receptor beta chains from a single sample sequenced in a study of blood T cell repertoires in COVID-19. Data came from immunoSEQ multiplex PCR; TCRdb stores just in-frame clones and leaves some out. The table lists tens of thousands of clones, 83% of them singletons, with approximately 10% in the top ten. The sequenced material came from peripheral blood. The receptor source for this set is a man aged 50-60 years with COVID-19, enrolled during active disease.

The chain is built from TRBV5-1 and TRBJ1-1; possible D gene TRBD1, 6 bases. Trimming left V 1 base short and J 5 bases short, with 15 bases between. This CDR3 is 15 amino acids long. CDR1 is SGHRS, CDR2 YFSETQ, per germline. This CDR3 is CASSLSSQGLTEAFF. CDR3 coding DNA: TGCGCCAGCAGCTTGAGTAGCCAGGGGTTAACTGAAGCTTTCTTT. Using reference TRBV5-1 and TRBJ1-1 for the parts outside the CDR3, the full variable domain is KAGVTQTPRYLIKTRGQQVTLSCSPISGHRSVSWYQQTPGQGLQFLFEYFSETQRNKGNFPGRFSGRQFSNSRSEMNVSTLELGDSALYLCASSLSSQGLTEAFFGQGTRLTVV.

The chain uses TRBV9 and TRBJ2-2; 8 nucleotides match TRBD1. Germline CDR1 is SGDLS and CDR2 is YYNGEE. With V trimmed by 0 bases and J by 7 bases, 5 bases remained unmatched. The CDR3 totals 15 residues. The CDR3 reads CASSVATGGNGELFF. The CDR3, as DNA: TGTGCCAGCAGCGTAGCTACAGGGGGAAACGGGGAGCTGTTTTTT. Together with reference TRBV9 and TRBJ2-2, the CDR3 gives the full variable domain: DSGVTQTPKHLITATGQRVTLRCSPRSGDLSVYWYQQSLDQGLQFLIQYYNGEERAKGNILERFSAQQFPDLHSELNLSSLELGDSALYFCASSVATGGNGELFFGEGSRLTVL.

The CDR3 is CASSQGGTANYGYTF. The CDR3 DNA follows: TGCGCCAGCAGCCAAGGCGGGACAGCTAACTATGGCTACACCTTC. This chain connects TRBV4-1 to TRBJ1-2, with 7 bases matching TRBD1. The CDR3 has 15 amino acids. Germline CDR1 reads MGHRA; CDR2 reads YSYEKL. V lost 1 base and J lost 0; bases outside the gene matches: 2.

This clone showed up just once. V is TRBV5-1 and J is TRBJ2-1; D remains ambiguous. Germline values: CDR1 SGHRS, CDR2 YFSETQ. The CDR3 consists of 11 residues. Trimming stripped 4 bases from V and 5 bases from J, with 4 bases between. The CDR3 sequence is CASSLDNEQFF. The CDR3 bases are TGCGCCAGCAGCCTAGACAATGAGCAGTTCTTC.

A note on this clone: Other DNA sequences in this sample translate to the same CDR3. This sequence joins TRBV5-1 and TRBJ2-6; D call uncertain. Trimming took 4 bases from V and 0 from J, leaving 5 bases between them. This CDR3 contains 14 residues. Germline V gene lookup returns CDR1 SGHRS and CDR2 YFSETQ. The CDR3 reads CASSVYSGANVLTF. The CDR3 region has the DNA TGCGCCAGCAGCGTATACTCTGGGGCCAACGTCCTGACTTTC.

This chain links TRBV19 with TRBJ2-2; 9 bases agree with TRBD1. Germline V gene lookup returns CDR1 LNHDA and CDR2 SQIVND (reference sequence). The V segment lost 6 bases and the J segment 6 bases; nucleotides outside the gene matches: 17. The CDR3 totals 18 residues. Here the CDR3 reads CASRIRRPPGQGSGELFF. As DNA, the CDR3 is TGTGCCAGTAGGATAAGGCGCCCTCCGGGACAGGGCTCCGGGGAGCTGTTTTTT.

Remarks on this clone: Distinct nucleotide sequences in the sample also encode this CDR3. The rearrangement links TRBV2 to TRBJ2-7; no reliable D call. This CDR3 comprises 11 residues. Per germline, CDR1 SNHLY and CDR2 FYNNEI. V lost 5 bases and J lost 3, with 5 bases in between. The CDR3: CASSPSYEQYF. For the CDR3, the DNA is TGTGCCAGCAGTCCGAGCTACGAGCAGTACTTC.

The chain joins TRBV4-1 to TRBJ2-2; 9 nucleotides align to TRBD2. J gave up 6 bases and V 3 bases, and 8 bases lay outside the gene matches. CDR3 length equals 16 residues. CDR1 is MGHRA, CDR2 YSYEKL, per germline. CDR3 amino acids: CASSQPVAGVSGELFF. The CDR3 coding sequence is TGCGCCAGCAGCCAGCCCGTAGCGGGAGTGTCCGGGGAGCTGTTTTTT.

The genes are TRBV6-5 and TRBJ2-1; D possibly corresponds to TRBD1 (7 bases). The CDR3 runs 15 residues. Germline CDR1 and CDR2: MNHEY and SVGAGI. Between the trimmed V and J ends, which lost 2 bases and 11 bases, there was a span of 19 bases. CDR3 bases: TGTGCCAGCAGTTACGACCAGGGGGGATCTTACCAGCAGTTCTTC. It translates to CASSYDQGGSYQQFF.

The chain is built from TRBV29-1 and TRBJ2-2, with D perhaps matching TRBD2 (6 bases). Between the trimmed V and J ends, which lost 3 bases and 7 bases, there was a span of 15 bases. Germline V gene data show CDR1 as SQVTM and CDR2 as ANQGSEA. The CDR3 totals 14 residues. The CDR3 spells CSVDMRGGVGELFF. The CDR3 DNA reads as TGCAGCGTTGATATGCGGGGCGGGGTCGGGGAGCTGTTTTTT.

The V call is TRBV30, the J call TRBJ1-2; no reliable D call. CDR1 is GTSNPN and CDR2 is SVGIG in the germline V gene (reference sequence). The CDR3 covers 11 residues. V lost 1 base to trimming and J lost 8 bases, with 8 bases between them. The CDR3: CAWSAREGYTF. The CDR3 nucleotides read TGTGCCTGGAGTGCCCGTGAGGGCTACACCTTC.

The chain employs TRBV15 and TRBJ1-2; tentative D call: TRBD1 (6 bases). V lost 0 bases to trimming and J lost 4 bases, with 12 bases between them. This CDR3 is built from 15 residues. CDR1 and CDR2 (germline): LNHNV, YYDKDF (reference sequence). The CDR3 bases are TGTGCCACCAGCAGAGATGGACAGAACTTCTATGGCTACACCTTC. It encodes CATSRDGQNFYGYTF. Full variable domain (remainder filled in from reference TRBV15 and TRBJ1-2): DAMVIQNPRYQVTQFGKPVTLSCSQTLNHNVMYWYQQKSSQAPKLLFHYYDKDFNNEADTPDNFQSRRPNTSFCFLDIRSPGLGDTAMYLCATSRDGQNFYGYTFGSGTRLTVV.

This chain connects TRBV15 to TRBJ1-2; D unresolved. The ends were cut back, 0 bases at V and 7 bases at J, with 9 bases in the middle. In germline, CDR1 is LNHNV, CDR2 YYDKDF (reference sequence). This CDR3 contains 13 residues. This chain's CDR3 is CATSRDFSPGYTF. The CDR3 nucleotides are TGTGCCACCAGCAGAGATTTTAGCCCTGGCTACACCTTC.

V gene TRBV11-3 combines with J gene TRBJ2-1; unclear D gene. The V gene lost 5 bases and the J gene lost 4 bases, with 9 bases spanning the gap. The CDR3 is 13 residues long. Per the germline V gene, CDR1 is SGHNT and CDR2 is YENEEA. The CDR3 DNA reads as TGTGCCAGCAGCCGCACTCCATACAATGAGCAGTTCTTC. It is translated as CASSRTPYNEQFF.

The chain is built from TRBV28 and TRBJ2-2, with TRBD1 matching 7 bases. CDR3 size: 13 residues. Germline V gene data show CDR1 as MDHEN and CDR2 as SYDVKM. CDR3: CAVQGANTGELFF. The CDR3 DNA follows: TGTGCGGTGCAGGGGGCGAACACCGGGGAGCTGTTTTTT.

The chain uses TRBV6-5 and TRBJ2-7; 10 bases map to TRBD1. The trim removed 0 bases at V and 5 bases at J, leaving 4 bases unmatched. There are 15 residues in the CDR3. Germline CDR1 and CDR2: MNHEY and SVGAGI. Here the CDR3 reads CASSYSLTGGHEQYF. The DNA of the CDR3 is TGTGCCAGCAGTTACTCTCTGACAGGGGGCCACGAGCAGTACTTC.

The chain joins TRBV28 to TRBJ2-5; possibly TRBD2 for D (7 bases). The V gene lost 6 bases and the J gene lost 5 bases, with 16 bases spanning the gap. CDR1 and CDR2 (germline): MDHEN, SYDVKM. This CDR3 region has 14 residues. Here the CDR3 reads CASSPGGGRETQYF. CDR3 DNA sequence: TGTGCCAGCAGCCCTGGGGGGGGCAGGGAGACCCAGTACTTC. The full variable domain, completed using reference TRBV28 and TRBJ2-5, is DVKVTQSSRYLVKRTGEKVFLECVQDMDHENMFWYRQDPGLGLRLIYFSYDVKMKEKGDIPEGYSVSREKKERFSLILESASTNQTSMYLCASSPGGGRETQYFGPGTRLLVL.

This clone has just one count. The chain links TRBV18 to TRBJ2-3, with 8 bases aligning to TRBD1. The CDR3 is 15 amino acids. The germline V gene encodes CDR1 KGHSH and CDR2 LQKENI. Losses at the gene ends were 4 bases for V and 3 bases for J; bases not matched to a gene: 6. The CDR3 nucleotides are TGTGCCAGCTCACACGGACAGGGCGCTACAGATACGCAGTATTTT. Residues: CASSHGQGATDTQYF.

The V and J genes are TRBV27 and TRBJ2-7, with 9 bases lining up with TRBD1. The CDR3 runs to 14 residues. Germline V gene sequence: CDR1 MNHEY, CDR2 SMNVEV (reference sequence). After removal of 4 bases from V and 5 bases from J, the junction contained 6 bases not matched to a gene. CDR3 protein: CASSSRDRVDEQYF. Here the CDR3 DNA reads TGTGCCAGCAGTTCCCGGGACAGGGTTGACGAGCAGTACTTC.

The chain joins TRBV9 to TRBJ2-2, with 7 bases identical to TRBD1. V was clipped by 0 bases and J by 1 base; unmatched bases: 3. The CDR3 runs to 16 residues. Germline CDR1 and CDR2: SGDLS and YYNGEE. In DNA form, the CDR3 reads TGTGCCAGCAGCGTAGGCCCAGGGGGGAACACCGGGGAGCTGTTTTTT. Translated: CASSVGPGGNTGELFF.

This clone has a handful of counts. This rearrangement joins TRBV14 to TRBJ2-5, with D possibly TRBD1 on 5 matching bases. Trimming removed 0 bases at V and 7 bases at J, with 6 bases between. The germline V gene has CDR1 SGHDN and CDR2 FVKESK. This CDR3 region has 12 residues. CDR3 region: CASSQDRVTQYF. CDR3 sequence (DNA): TGTGCCAGCAGCCAAGACAGGGTGACCCAGTACTTC.

This chain connects TRBV3-1 (or the pseudogene TRBV3-2) to TRBJ1-5; D is ambiguous. Germline V gives CDR1 LGHDT, CDR2 YNNKEL (reference sequence). Trimming left V 0 bases short and J 12 bases short, with 15 bases between. There are 14 residues in the CDR3. CDR3 loop: CASSQDRVGSGQHF. The CDR3 DNA sequence: TGTGCCAGCAGCCAAGATCGGGTGGGTTCGGGCCAGCATTTT.

The chain recombines TRBV18 with TRBJ2-1; D is possibly TRBD1 (6 bases). The CDR3 covers 15 residues. The germline V and J ends were trimmed by 3 bases and 5 bases, with 14 bases remaining between them. Germline assignment: CDR1 KGHSH and CDR2 LQKENI. CDR3 sequence (DNA): TGTGCCAGCTCACCCCGACAGGTTCAGCACAATGAGCAGTTCTTC. Amino acid sequence: CASSPRQVQHNEQFF.

The chain employs TRBV5-4 and TRBJ1-2, with 9 bases aligning to TRBD1. The germline V gene has CDR1 SGHNT and CDR2 YYREEE (reference sequence). V shed 2 bases and J 4 bases; nucleotides not matched to a gene: 9. The CDR3 spans 16 residues. This CDR3 is CASSLDPGQGTYGYTF. Here the CDR3 DNA reads TGTGCCAGCAGCTTAGACCCCGGACAGGGGACCTATGGCTACACCTTC.

The V and J genes are TRBV5-1 and TRBJ2-2; TRBD1 agrees at 12 bases. CDR1 is SGHRS and CDR2 is YFSETQ in the germline V gene. This CDR3 has 16 amino acids. Trimming removed 5 bases from V and 6 bases from J; junction bases left unmatched: 8. The CDR3 loop is CASRGAGTGGSGELFF. CDR3 DNA: TGCGCCAGCAGGGGGGCCGGGACAGGGGGCTCCGGGGAGCTGTTTTTT. Complete variable domain (other parts from reference TRBV5-1 and TRBJ2-2): KAGVTQTPRYLIKTRGQQVTLSCSPISGHRSVSWYQQTPGQGLQFLFEYFSETQRNKGNFPGRFSGRQFSNSRSEMNVSTLELGDSALYLCASRGAGTGGSGELFFGEGSRLTVL.